The clone carrying this T cell receptor (beta chain) is judged medium-sized. This record comes from a study of metastatic and nonmetastatic thyroid tumors. Every patient underwent thyroid surgery untreated. TCRdb re-called clones from the PCR reads using MiXCR. Of roughly 12,000 clones in the sample, around 30% were seen once. The CDR3 covers 16 residues. J lost 9 bases, V lost 4 bases, and 13 bases had no gene match. The V gene's germline CDR1 is SGHAT and CDR2 FQNNGV. The receptor comes from a male donor with papillary thyroid cancer or a benign thyroid nodule (not recorded which). Some clones in this sample may be carry-over from other donors' samples. The rearrangement links TRBV11-2 to TRBJ2-4; TRBD1 matches at 9 bases. The sequenced sample consisted of adjacent normal tissue. In DNA, the CDR3 is TGTGCCAGCAGCTCTGCCGGGACAGGGTATCGGGGCATTCAGTACTTC. Protein: CASSSAGTGYRGIQYF.